Listed below are T cell receptor beta chains from one sample, sequenced in a study of T cells in Graves' hyperthyroidism and ophthalmopathy. TCRdb re-analysed the multiplex PCR reads in MiXCR, keeping a single row per CDR3 protein. The repertoire holds around 620,000 distinct CDR3 sequences, with 14% as singletons. Sequences were obtained from blood. These receptors came from a woman between 18 and 30 years old with Graves' ophthalmopathy. Each CDR3 is given with its conserved first and last residue. A D gene is named only where the DNA matches it firmly. Some rows have no size entry. The others give once, few or many, or a class for an expanded clone.

V	D	size	J	length	CDR3	DNA
TRBV6-1	NA	many	TRBJ1-2	14	CASTATGGLGGYTF	TGTGCCAGCACCGCGACGGGGGGCCTTGGTGGCTACACCTTC
TRBV29-1	TRBD1	NA	TRBJ1-2	13	CSVEKDRAYGYTF	TGCAGCGTTGAAAAAGACAGGGCTTATGGCTACACCTTC
TRBV6-1	NA	many	TRBJ2-5	9	CATVETQYF	TGTGCCACCGTGGAGACCCAGTACTTC
TRBV7-9	TRBD1	many	TRBJ1-2	13	CASSLRDSYGYTF	TGTGCCAGCAGCCTCCGGGACAGTTATGGCTACACCTTC
TRBV6-2/TRBV6-3	NA	many	TRBJ1-5	14	CAVQPQSSGGPQHF	TGTGCCGTCCAGCCCCAATCGTCCGGAGGGCCCCAGCATTTT
TRBV5-4	TRBD2	few	TRBJ2-7	16	CASSPGGGRGPYEQYF	TGTGCCAGCAGCCCGGGGGGGGGGAGAGGGCCCTACGAGCAGTACTTC
TRBV18	TRBD1	many	TRBJ1-3	15	CASSPQGTTGNTIYF	TGTGCCAGCTCGCCACAGGGGACTACTGGAAACACCATATATTTT
TRBV2	TRBD1	NA	TRBJ1-6	15	CASSFTGTANSPLHF	TGTGCCAGCTCTTTCACCGGGACAGCCAATTCACCCCTCCACTTT
TRBV7-7	TRBD2	many	TRBJ2-1	15	CASSQRLASPQGQFF	TGTGCTAGCAGCCAGCGACTAGCGTCTCCACAGGGGCAGTTCTTC
TRBV13	NA	NA	TRBJ2-5	16	CASSLLRGGAEETQYF	TGTGCCAGCAGCTTACTAAGAGGCGGAGCGGAGGAGACCCAGTACTTC
TRBV14	TRBD2	few	TRBJ2-7	16	CASSQDRGLAYYEQYF	TGTGCCAGCAGCCAAGACAGGGGACTAGCCTATTACGAGCAGTACTTC
TRBV15	NA	NA	TRBJ2-2	19	CATSRDQAGSSSIAGKLFF	TGTGCCACCAGCAGAGATCAAGCAGGAAGCTCCAGCATCGCCGGGAAGCTGTTTTTT
TRBV30	TRBD2	many	TRBJ2-7	16	CAWSDLIAGGIYEQYF	TGTGCCTGGAGTGATCTCATAGCGGGAGGGATATACGAGCAGTACTTC
TRBV4-3	NA	few	TRBJ2-7	15	CASSQADGESYEQYF	TGCGCCAGCAGCCAAGCTGACGGGGAATCCTACGAGCAGTACTTC
TRBV7-3	TRBD1	NA	TRBJ1-1	16	CASSFGTGGVGTEAFF	TGTGCCAGCAGCTTCGGGACAGGGGGCGTGGGTACTGAAGCTTTCTTT
TRBV4-3	TRBD1	few	TRBJ1-1	16	CASSQGRTGSNTEAFF	TGCGCCAGCAGCCAAGGCCGGACAGGGAGTAACACTGAAGCTTTCTTT